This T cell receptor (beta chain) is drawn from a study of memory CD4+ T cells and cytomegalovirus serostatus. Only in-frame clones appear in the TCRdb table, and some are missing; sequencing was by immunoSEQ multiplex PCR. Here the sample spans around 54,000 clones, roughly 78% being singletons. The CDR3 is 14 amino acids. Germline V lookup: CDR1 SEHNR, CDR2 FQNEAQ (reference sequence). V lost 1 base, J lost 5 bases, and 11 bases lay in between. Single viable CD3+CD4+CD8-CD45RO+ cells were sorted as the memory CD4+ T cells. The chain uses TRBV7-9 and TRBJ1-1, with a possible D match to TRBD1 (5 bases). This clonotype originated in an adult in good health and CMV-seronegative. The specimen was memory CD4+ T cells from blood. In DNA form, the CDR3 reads TGTGCCAGCAGCTTAGGGGGCCTGGCTACTGAAGCTTTCTTT. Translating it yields CASSLGGLATEAFF.